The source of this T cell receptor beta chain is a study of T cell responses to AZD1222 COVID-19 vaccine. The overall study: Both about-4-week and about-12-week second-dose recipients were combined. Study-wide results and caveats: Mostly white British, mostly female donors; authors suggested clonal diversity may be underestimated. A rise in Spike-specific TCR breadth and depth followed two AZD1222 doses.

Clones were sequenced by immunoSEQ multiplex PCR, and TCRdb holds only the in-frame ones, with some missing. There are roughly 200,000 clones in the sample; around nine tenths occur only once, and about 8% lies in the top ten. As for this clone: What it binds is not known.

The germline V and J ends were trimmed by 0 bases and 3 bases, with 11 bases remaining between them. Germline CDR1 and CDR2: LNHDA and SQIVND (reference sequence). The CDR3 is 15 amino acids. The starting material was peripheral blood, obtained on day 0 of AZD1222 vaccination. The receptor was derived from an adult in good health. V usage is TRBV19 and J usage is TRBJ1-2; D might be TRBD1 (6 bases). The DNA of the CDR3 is TGTGCCAGTAGTATAGACCCCAGGGGCGACTATGGCTACACCTTC. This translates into CASSIDPRGDYGYTF.